The 24 T cell receptor beta chains presented below share a single source sample, sequenced in a study of T cell responses to AZD1222 COVID-19 vaccine. Data came from immunoSEQ multiplex PCR; TCRdb stores just in-frame clones and leaves some out. This table holds more than 110,000 clones. Material for sequencing was peripheral blood. The receptors derive from an adult in good health.

The chain has TRBV5-6 and TRBJ1-1; possible D gene TRBD1, 5 bases. Germline V gene lookup returns CDR1 SGHDT and CDR2 YYEEEE. The CDR3 is 16 residues long. V dropped 0 bases and J dropped 0 bases, with 12 bases sitting between them. The CDR3 sequence is CASSLAWGSMNTEAFF. Here the CDR3 DNA reads TGTGCCAGCAGCTTGGCCTGGGGCAGTATGAACACTGAAGCTTTCTTT.

This chain joins TRBV19 and TRBJ1-5; TRBD1 matches 7 bases. Germline V lookup: CDR1 LNHDA, CDR2 SQIVND (reference sequence). V was clipped by 4 bases and J by 3 bases; unmatched bases: 9. The CDR3 extends over 16 amino acids. CDR3 amino acids: CASSTETGTNNQPQHF. CDR3 coding DNA: TGTGCCAGTAGTACAGAGACAGGGACGAACAATCAGCCCCAGCATTTT.

The chain combines TRBV27 with TRBJ2-1, with 9 bases lining up with TRBD1. The germline CDR1 and CDR2 sequences are MNHEY and SMNVEV (reference sequence). V was pared by 1 base and J by 5 bases, with 3 bases of the junction left unmatched. The CDR3 consists of 15 residues. This CDR3 is CASSLFGDRDNEQFF. CDR3 nucleotide sequence: TGTGCCAGCAGTTTATTTGGGGACAGGGACAATGAGCAGTTCTTC.

V is TRBV5-8 and J is TRBJ2-1; D is tentatively TRBD1 or TRBD2 (6 bases each). CDR3 length equals 14 residues. Germline lookup yields CDR1 SGHTS and CDR2 YDEGEE. Trimming took 3 bases from V and 1 from J, leaving 8 bases between them. For the CDR3, the DNA is TGTGCCAGCAGCTGGAGGGGGTCCTACAATGAGCAGTTCTTC. Protein product: CASSWRGSYNEQFF.

The J gene is TRBJ2-7, the V gene TRBV15; D is uncertain. There are 12 residues in the CDR3. CDR1 is LNHNV and CDR2 is YYDKDF in the germline V gene (reference sequence). V gave up 1 base and J gave up 4 bases, with 5 bases separating them. CDR3 sequence (DNA): TGTGCCACCAGCAGAGGTTCGTACGAGCAGTACTTC. This sequence encodes CATSRGSYEQYF.

The gene calls are TRBV15 and TRBJ2-5; TRBD1 agrees at 11 bases. The CDR3 consists of 15 residues. Germline V gene data show CDR1 as LNHNV and CDR2 as YYDKDF (reference sequence). After removal of 4 bases from V and 4 bases from J, the junction contained 5 bases not matched to a gene. This CDR3 reads CATSTGTGGVETQYF. Written as DNA, the CDR3 is TGTGCCACCAGCACCGGGACAGGGGGGGTAGAGACCCAGTACTTC.

The chain has TRBV27 and TRBJ2-7, with unresolved D. Germline values: CDR1 MNHEY, CDR2 SMNVEV (reference sequence). This CDR3 comprises 16 residues. Trimming took 4 bases from V and 3 from J, leaving 19 bases between them. The CDR3 spells CASSSSPPESHYEQYF. The DNA for the CDR3 is TGTGCCAGCAGTTCCTCACCGCCGGAGTCACACTACGAGCAGTACTTC.

This chain connects TRBV7-2 to TRBJ1-6; D may be TRBD1 (5 bases). Germline V gives CDR1 SGHTA, CDR2 FQGNSA. With 1 base removed from V and 10 bases from J, the gap between germline ends came to 17 bases. This CDR3 comprises 16 residues. DNA for the CDR3: TGTGCCAGCAGCTTAGGTGGAGGGACCCCTCTGTCACCCCTCCACTTT. This encodes CASSLGGGTPLSPLHF.

The chain has TRBV5-1 and TRBJ1-6; D gene ambiguous. Germline V gives CDR1 SGHRS, CDR2 YFSETQ. V lost 2 bases and J 6 bases, leaving 12 bases between the germline ends. The CDR3 length is 15 residues. The CDR3 sequence: CASSLTTRLNSPLHF. The CDR3, as DNA: TGCGCCAGCAGCTTAACTACCCGTCTTAATTCACCCCTCCACTTT.

The chain employs TRBV20-1 and TRBJ1-5, with TRBD1 identical over 8 bases. The CDR3 runs to 15 residues. Germline CDR1 DFQATT, CDR2 SNEGSKA (reference sequence). Unmatched junction bases numbered 14, after V lost 3 bases and J lost 10 bases. The CDR3: CSASTDREEVGPQHF. CDR3 nucleotide sequence: TGCAGTGCTAGTACGGACAGGGAAGAGGTGGGACCCCAGCATTTT.

V gene TRBV6-1 combines with J gene TRBJ1-6; tentatively, D is TRBD1 (5 bases). The CDR3 consists of 15 residues. Germline CDR1 reads MNHNS; CDR2 reads SASEGT. V dropped 3 bases and J dropped 9 bases, with 15 bases sitting between them. CDR3 loop: CASSDRQGWGSPLHF. The DNA for the CDR3 is TGTGCCAGCAGTGATAGGCAGGGCTGGGGTTCACCCCTCCACTTT.

The rearrangement links TRBV7-9 to TRBJ1-2; D perhaps matches TRBD1 (6 bases). The CDR3 covers 16 residues. With 1 base removed from V and 4 bases from J, the gap between germline ends came to 16 bases. Germline CDR1 reads SEHNR; CDR2 reads FQNEAQ (reference sequence). The CDR3 DNA reads TGTGCCAGCAGCTTAGGTCGGGACACAGGGAGCTATGGCTACACCTTC. Translating it yields CASSLGRDTGSYGYTF.

The J gene is TRBJ1-2, the V gene TRBV5-6; TRBD1 might be the D (5 bases). Germline assignment: CDR1 SGHDT and CDR2 YYEEEE. Trimming took off 4 bases at V and 2 bases at J, with 15 bases between the two ends. This CDR3 spans 15 amino acids. CDR3 bases: TGTGCCAGCAGCCTGGCGGGGGTCCGGAACTATGGCTACACCTTC. It specifies CASSLAGVRNYGYTF.

The chain employs TRBV10-3 and TRBJ1-4; 7 bases are a match to TRBD1. CDR1 is ENHRY and CDR2 is SYGVKD in the germline V gene. The CDR3 spans 14 residues. V trimming: 3 bases; J trimming: 8 bases; junction bases outside the gene matches: 6. The CDR3 DNA reads TGTGCCATCAGTGATCCCGGGACAGAGGAAAAACTGTTTTTT. Residues: CAISDPGTEEKLFF.

The chain has TRBV5-1 and TRBJ2-3; D is perhaps TRBD2 (5 bases). The CDR3 spans 14 residues. V was clipped by 4 bases and J by 2 bases, with 11 bases between them. CDR1 SGHRS and CDR2 YFSETQ come from the germline V gene. The CDR3 DNA is TGCGCCAGCAGCCGGGATGGTTCCACAGATACGCAGTATTTT. Translation gives CASSRDGSTDTQYF.

V usage is TRBV7-3 and J usage is TRBJ1-2, with D hard to call. Germline-derived CDR1 and CDR2 are SGHTA and FQGTGA. V was pared by 0 bases and J by 6 bases, with 8 bases between. The CDR3 runs to 13 residues. The CDR3 sequence: CASSLTGSDGYTF. Here the CDR3 DNA reads TGTGCCAGCAGCTTAACGGGGAGCGATGGCTACACCTTC.

The chain links TRBV7-2 to TRBJ1-1; D call uncertain. Germline V lookup: CDR1 SGHTA, CDR2 FQGNSA. This CDR3 spans 16 amino acids. Trimming removed 1 base at V and 4 bases at J, with 16 bases between. CDR3 amino acids: CASSLEPGGLGTEAFF. The DNA for the CDR3 is TGTGCCAGCAGCTTAGAACCAGGAGGTTTGGGCACTGAAGCTTTCTTT.

The chain couples TRBV4-1 to TRBJ1-4; D remains ambiguous. Germline CDR1 and CDR2: MGHRA and YSYEKL. The CDR3 has 14 residues. V lost 4 bases and J lost 8, with 14 bases in between. The chain's CDR3 is CASSLGPNTEKLFF. CDR3 nucleotide sequence: TGCGCCAGCAGCCTTGGACCGAATACCGAAAAACTGTTTTTT.

This chain uses TRBV6-2 or TRBV6-3 with TRBJ2-1; D is perhaps TRBD1 or TRBD2 (5 bases each). Trimming cost V 4 bases and J 4 bases, with 14 bases left between them. The CDR3 loop spans 15 amino acids. CDR1 is MNHEY, CDR2 SVGEGT, per germline. This CDR3 reads CASSSGAPYYNEQFF. CDR3 bases: TGTGCCAGCAGTTCCGGGGCACCCTATTACAATGAGCAGTTCTTC.

The chain combines TRBV2 with TRBJ2-7, with a tentative D call TRBD2 (8 bases). CDR1 SNHLY and CDR2 FYNNEI come from the germline V gene. CDR3 size: 14 residues. Between the trimmed V and J ends, which lost 6 bases and 3 bases, there was a span of 15 bases. This CDR3 reads CASRLQGTSYEQYF. The CDR3 nucleotides read TGTGCCAGCAGGTTACAGGGGACTAGCTACGAGCAGTACTTC.

The J gene is TRBJ1-5, the V gene TRBV6-6; the D is unclear. Germline CDR1 MNHNY, CDR2 SVGAGI (reference sequence). V lost 0 bases, J lost 5 bases, and 8 bases lay in between. The CDR3 is 14 amino acids. The CDR3 DNA sequence: TGTGCCAGCAGTTACTCGGGGAGGGATCAGCCCCAGCATTTT. Its translation is CASSYSGRDQPQHF.

The chain is built from TRBV3-1 (or the pseudogene TRBV3-2) and TRBJ2-7, with D possibly TRBD1 on 6 matching bases. The length of the CDR3 is 15 residues. Trimming took 0 bases from V and 5 from J, leaving 14 bases between them. Germline loops: CDR1 LGHDT, CDR2 YNNKEL (reference sequence). The CDR3 nucleotides are TGTGCCAGCAGCCAAGATGGCAGGGGAGTCGACGAGCAGTACTTC. It yields the protein CASSQDGRGVDEQYF.

The chain links TRBV2 to TRBJ1-5; tentatively, D is TRBD1 (5 bases). CDR1 is SNHLY and CDR2 is FYNNEI in the germline V gene. The CDR3 sequence is 14 residues long. The germline V and J ends were trimmed by 4 bases and 2 bases, with 9 bases remaining between them. CDR3 loop: CASSASGRNQPQHF. The CDR3 coding sequence is TGTGCCAGCAGTGCATCAGGGCGCAATCAGCCCCAGCATTTT. Variable domain in full (rest from reference TRBV2 and TRBJ1-5): EPEVTQTPSHQVTQMGQEVILRCVPISNHLYFYWYRQILGQKVEFLVSFYNNEISEKSEIFDDQFSVERPDGSNFTLKIRSTKLEDSAMYFCASSASGRNQPQHFGDGTRLSIL.

The J gene is TRBJ1-3, the V gene TRBV2; D uncertain. V was pared by 4 bases and J by 5 bases, with 9 bases between. Germline V gene data show CDR1 as SNHLY and CDR2 as FYNNEI. The CDR3 has 13 residues. As DNA, the CDR3 is TGTGCCAGCAGTGGGGAGGCTCGAAACACCATATATTTT. It encodes CASSGEARNTIYF.